The TCR beta chain under discussion was sequenced for a study of T cell repertoires in cytomegalovirus infection. This clonotype was detected ten times or more. Germline CDR1 is SGHTA and CDR2 is FQGNSA. V was clipped by 3 bases and J by 5 bases, with 16 bases between them. This CDR3 spans 15 amino acids. TCRdb ran MiXCR on the reads and lists one entry per CDR3 protein. The sample includes 680,000 or so distinct CDR3 sequences, about a third of them seen just once. Sequenced material: PBMCs. V is TRBV7-2 and J is TRBJ2-5, with D maybe TRBD2 (6 bases). The clonotype was recovered from a human donor in good health (CMV status not recorded). Some clones in this sample may be carry-over from other donors' samples. Here the CDR3 reads CASSFDAGWGETQYF. Written as DNA, the CDR3 is TGTGCCAGCAGCTTCGATGCGGGGTGGGGTGAGACCCAGTACTTC.